This TCR beta chain was identified in a study of blood T cells in healthy people across ages. A J-beta primer mix and a sample-barcoded 5' primer were used in a second PCR of roughly 6 to 12 cycles. Via MiXCR, TCRdb re-called the 5' RACE reads, giving one row per CDR3 protein. The sample includes some 930,000 distinct CDR3 sequences, just under 30% seen only once; the top ten take 10% to 13%. This CDR3 has 12 residues. Germline loops: CDR1 SEHNR, CDR2 FQNEAQ (reference sequence). V lost 1 base and J lost 8, with 8 bases in between. These sequences were also reported in another study, on T cells of mothers and their children. That report notes: Detection of persistent microchimeric T cell clones did not occur.

The receptor comes from a woman aged 35 to 49 in good health. Material for sequencing was blood. The V call is TRBV7-9, the J call TRBJ1-2, with unresolved D. The CDR3 region is CASSLEWRGYTF. The CDR3 nucleotides read TGTGCCAGCAGCTTAGAATGGCGCGGCTACACCTTC.